The TCR beta chain under discussion was sequenced for a study of patients and donors after allogeneic stem cell transplantation. This clonotype was recorded a few times. The CDR3 consists of 17 residues. The V and J ends lost 3 bases and 6 bases respectively, with 21 bases between them. CDR1 and CDR2 from the germline V gene are MNHEY and SVGAGI. TCRdb reanalysed the RT-PCR reads using MiXCR and keeps one entry per CDR3 protein. The top ten clones hold roughly 6.4% of a sample with about a million distinct CDR3 sequences, about a sixth of them seen once. The sample consisted of blood, either unsorted or a sorted T cell fraction (not recorded which). The chain has TRBV6-5 and TRBJ2-1; D may be TRBD2 (6 bases). The sequence was collected from a human donor who was either an allogeneic HSCT recipient or a stem cell or donor lymphocyte infusion donor (not recorded which). It is not recorded whose cells these are; they may come from a transplant donor. In DNA, the CDR3 is TGTGCCAGCAGTTATAGGACGCTAGCGACGATCGGCAATGAGCAGTTCTTC. Protein: CASSYRTLATIGNEQFF.